The 9 T cell receptor beta chains below all came from one sample that was sequenced in a study of CD4 T cells in relation to SARS-CoV-2 and coronaviruses. These receptors are not linked to any known antigen. The repertoire was sequenced with immunoSEQ multiplex PCR; TCRdb's copy has only in-frame clones and lacks some. The sample carries 20,000 or so clones, more than 65% recorded once. Unexposed donor CD4+ T cells date from about 2011-2018, before the COVID-19 pandemic. After 10 to 11 days of culture, CD4+ T cells were isolated. The sequencing input was CD4+ T cells from PBMCs, cultured in vitro. The receptors shown here come from a human donor in good health.

V usage is TRBV6-5 and J usage is TRBJ2-7, with 12 positions matching TRBD2. Germline values: CDR1 MNHEY, CDR2 SVGAGI. The CDR3 is made up of 15 amino acids. Trimming cost V 5 bases and J 9 bases; bases outside gene matches: 11. CDR3 DNA sequence: TGTGCCAGCAGTCAACCTCCGGGACTAGCGGGTGGGCAGTACTTC. Protein sequence: CASSQPPGLAGGQYF.

The chain employs TRBV28 and TRBJ2-2; 8 nucleotides match TRBD1. This CDR3 has 14 amino acids. Germline-derived CDR1 and CDR2 are MDHEN and SYDVKM. Losses at the gene ends were 7 bases for V and 4 bases for J; bases not matched to a gene: 5. The chain's CDR3 is CASKRTGTTGELFF. The CDR3, as DNA: TGTGCCAGCAAAAGGACAGGGACCACCGGGGAGCTGTTTTTT.

The genes are TRBV19 and TRBJ1-3, with D possibly TRBD1 on 6 matching bases. V was shortened by 2 bases and J by 4 bases, with 18 bases between the two germline ends. Germline values: CDR1 LNHDA, CDR2 SQIVND (reference sequence). The CDR3 runs 17 residues. CDR3 region: CASSINHREGGGNTIYF. The CDR3 DNA sequence: TGTGCCAGTAGTATAAATCATCGCGAGGGGGGAGGAAACACCATATATTTT.

The rearrangement uses TRBV3-1 (or the pseudogene TRBV3-2) and TRBJ2-5; D might be TRBD1 or TRBD2, each matching 5 bases. Trimming removed 4 bases at V and 7 bases at J, with 16 bases between. This CDR3 comprises 14 residues. Looked up from germline, CDR1 is LGHDT and CDR2 is YNNKEL (reference sequence). CDR3: CASSRLGGGATQYF. CDR3 bases: TGTGCCAGCAGCCGACTTGGTGGGGGAGCGACCCAGTACTTC.

This clone occurred a few times. Here the CDR3 reads CASSLDLGGAGPRPAFF. The CDR3 coding sequence is TGTGCCAGCAGCTTAGATCTCGGGGGGGCAGGGCCACGTCCGGCTTTCTTT. V and J are TRBV11-2 and TRBJ1-1; a possible D gene is TRBD1 (6 bases). The CDR3 spans 17 residues. The V gene's germline CDR1 is SGHAT and CDR2 FQNNGV. V lost 0 bases, J lost 11 bases, and 25 bases lay in between.

This sequence joins TRBV29-1 and TRBJ2-5; 7 positions agree with TRBD1. V was clipped by 7 bases and J by 5 bases; unmatched bases: 7. CDR3 length equals 12 residues. Germline V lookup: CDR1 SQVTM, CDR2 ANQGSEA. As DNA, the CDR3 is TGCAGCGCAAACAGGGGTCAGGAGACCCAGTACTTC. This encodes CSANRGQETQYF.

This clone is a singleton in its sample. Other nucleotide sequences in the sample specify the same CDR3. The chain recombines TRBV6-1 with TRBJ1-5, with D unresolved. V lost 0 bases, J lost 2 bases, and 5 bases lay in between. The CDR3 contains 14 residues. Germline V gives CDR1 MNHNS, CDR2 SASEGT. The DNA for the CDR3 is TGTGCCAGCAGTGAAGCAGGCGGCAATCAGCCCCAGCATTTT. This codes for CASSEAGGNQPQHF.

The gene calls are TRBV5-1 and TRBJ2-3, with 9 bases fitting TRBD2. This CDR3 has 17 residues. Germline assignment: CDR1 SGHRS and CDR2 YFSETQ. After removal of 0 bases from V and 2 bases from J, the junction contained 7 bases not matched to a gene. The DNA for the CDR3 is TGCGCCAGCAGCTTGGGCGTGGCGGGGGGGATCACAGATACGCAGTATTTT. It specifies CASSLGVAGGITDTQYF.

This clone appeared once. This chain uses TRBV27 with TRBJ2-1, with 8 bases identical to TRBD2. The CDR3 sequence is 16 residues long. Germline V gives CDR1 MNHEY, CDR2 SMNVEV (reference sequence). V dropped 10 bases and J dropped 4; count of bases not matched to a gene: 15. CDR3 amino acids: CANPLGRGATYNEQFF. The CDR3 bases are TGTGCCAACCCCTTAGGGCGGGGGGCCACTTACAATGAGCAGTTCTTC.